Given below is one T cell receptor beta chain in context. Antigen unknown. Of the isolated RNA, all was reverse transcribed, and so the sequenced material was expressed TCRB transcripts. Measured with immunoSEQ multiplex PCR; TCRdb has only the in-frame clones, and not every one. The sample yields roughly 150,000 clones, 63% seen once. These data are taken from a study of beta chain features in type 1 diabetes. Across the whole study: Sorted cells numbering roughly 100,000,000 were examined across all samples. Findings of the study overall: A moderate, significant TCRB CDR3 shortening appeared in type 1 diabetes across four CD4+ subsets. Researchers could not determine here whether HLA type influences TCRB rearrangement.

Blood was collected once per donor into heparin, averaging about 120 mL. CD4+ naive, central memory, regulatory and stem cell-like memory cells were sorted via CD45RO/CCR7/CD25/CD127/CD95/CD27. CDR1 and CDR2 from the germline V gene are SGHTA and FQGNSA. Unmatched junction bases numbered 9, after V lost 5 bases and J lost 5 bases. The CDR3 is made up of 16 amino acids. Sample: naive CD4+ T cells from blood. The chain recombines TRBV7-2 with TRBJ2-5, with TRBD2 matching 12 bases. This clonotype originated in a man aged 25-45 years with type 1 diabetes. The CDR3 bases are TGTGCCAGCAGCCGCGCTAGCGGGGGGGCCGGGGAGACCCAGTACTTC. Amino acids: CASSRASGGAGETQYF. Filled out from reference TRBV7-2 and TRBJ2-5, the complete variable domain reads GAGVSQSPSNKVTEKGKDVELRCDPISGHTALYWYRQSLGQGLEFLIYFQGNSAPDKSGLPSDRFSAERTGGSVSTLTIQRTQQEDSAVYLCASSRASGGAGETQYFGPGTRLLVL.